The rows below give T cell receptor beta chains drawn from one sample of a study of cytomegalovirus exposure and HLA in healthy donors. The assay was immunoSEQ multiplex PCR, and TCRdb's table has in-frame clones only and misses some. Of about 150,000 clones in the sample, approximately 88% were seen once. Sequencing input: PBMCs. Receptors were obtained from a boy aged 2 to 9 in good health and CMV-seronegative. Each CDR3 is given with its conserved first and last residue. A D gene is named only where the DNA matches it firmly. A row's size may be missing; if present it is once, few, many or a size class.

j_call v_call clone_size d_call cdr3_aa cdr3_nt
TRBJ2-7 TRBV29-1 - - CSALRQGTEQYF TGCAGCGCCCTGAGGCAGGGGACCGAGCAGTACTTC
TRBJ2-2 TRBV6-5 - TRBD1 CASSYTVTGGTGELFF TGTGCCAGCAGTTACACGGTGACAGGGGGCACCGGGGAGCTGTTTTTT
TRBJ1-2 TRBV27 once - CASSLSVAGNYGYTF TGTGCCAGCAGTTTATCTGTCGCAGGGAACTATGGCTACACCTTC
TRBJ1-5 TRBV19 once TRBD1 CASSDRGGQPQHF TGTGCCAGTTCCGACAGGGGCGGTCAGCCCCAGCATTTT
TRBJ2-2 TRBV10-3 - TRBD2 CAISQPGLASTGELFF TGTGCCATCAGTCAACCGGGACTAGCGTCCACCGGGGAGCTGTTTTTT
TRBJ2-1 TRBV6-1 - - CASSEGRGSWDEQFF TGTGCCAGCAGTGAGGGCAGGGGTTCCTGGGATGAGCAGTTCTTC
TRBJ1-2 TRBV19 - - CASTTRQGYGYTF TGTGCCAGTACAACCCGGCAGGGCTATGGCTACACCTTC
TRBJ2-5 TRBV7-8 once TRBD1 CASSLGGSTGGRETQYF TGTGCCAGCAGCTTAGGGGGTTCGACAGGGGGCCGGGAGACCCAGTACTTC
TRBJ2-7 TRBV7-2 - - CASSYTPYEQYF TGTGCCAGCAGCTACACCCCCTACGAGCAGTACTTC
TRBJ1-2 TRBV28 - - CASSQRPRGNGYTF TGTGCCAGCAGCCAAAGACCCCGAGGAAATGGCTACACCTTC
TRBJ1-5 TRBV11-3 - TRBD1 CASSLDLGQGNSNQPQHF TGTGCCAGCAGCTTAGATCTGGGACAGGGGAATAGCAATCAGCCCCAGCATTTT
TRBJ1-2 TRBV30 - TRBD1 CAWSDRGHYGYTF TGTGCCTGGAGCGACAGGGGGCACTATGGCTACACCTTC
TRBJ2-1 TRBV7-2 - TRBD2 CASSWTSGGENEQFF TGTGCCAGCAGCTGGACTAGCGGGGGAGAGAATGAGCAGTTCTTC
TRBJ1-5 TRBV19 - - CASSMTNQPQHF TGTGCCAGTAGTATGACAAATCAGCCCCAGCATTTT
TRBJ2-2 TRBV7-2 - TRBD2 CASSLLAGTNTGELFF TGTGCCAGCAGCCTTCTAGCGGGGACGAACACCGGGGAGCTGTTTTTT
TRBJ1-6 TRBV2 - TRBD1 CASKGQGSSPLHF TGTGCCAGCAAGGGACAGGGGAGTTCACCCCTCCACTTT
TRBJ1-6 TRBV27 few - CASKGDGYSPLHF TGTGCCAGCAAGGGAGACGGTTATTCACCCCTCCACTTT
TRBJ1-2 TRBV10-1 - TRBD1 CATLTGGEVYGYTF TGCGCCACCCTAACAGGGGGCGAGGTCTATGGCTACACCTTC
TRBJ2-1 TRBV6-1 - - CASSDNDLEQFF TGTGCCAGCAGTGATAACGACTTGGAGCAGTTCTTC
TRBJ1-6 TRBV6-5 - TRBD1 CASSKRDRGNSPLHF TGTGCCAGCAGCAAAAGGGACAGGGGGAATTCACCCCTCCACTTT
TRBJ2-1 TRBV5-4 few TRBD2 CASSSALTSGMSDEQFF TGTGCCAGCAGCTCGGCCTTGACTAGCGGGATGTCGGATGAGCAGTTCTTC
TRBJ2-1 TRBV7-2 - TRBD2 CASSLEGTSGYNEQFF TGTGCCAGCAGCTTAGAAGGGACTAGCGGATACAATGAGCAGTTCTTC
TRBJ2-5 TRBV11-2 - TRBD1 CASSLGTGSETQYF TGTGCCAGCAGCCTCGGGACAGGGAGCGAGACCCAGTACTTC
TRBJ2-7 TRBV7-2 - - CASLRGGDAPYEQYF TGTGCCAGCCTTCGAGGGGGGGACGCCCCCTACGAGCAGTACTTC
TRBJ2-3 TRBV13 - TRBD2 CASSSTWARSGLAPSDTQYF TGTGCCAGCAGCTCTACATGGGCGAGATCGGGACTAGCCCCGTCGGATACGCAGTATTTT
TRBJ2-3 TRBV9 - TRBD2 CASSERGGPPDTQYF TGTGCCAGCAGCGAGCGGGGGGGCCCCCCAGATACGCAGTATTTT
TRBJ2-1 TRBV7-3 once - CASSSTSNEQFF TGTGCCAGCAGCTCGACTAGTAATGAGCAGTTCTTC
TRBJ1-2 TRBV18 - TRBD1 CASSPGQTPYGYTF TGTGCCAGCTCACCGGGACAGACCCCCTATGGCTACACCTTC
TRBJ1-4 TRBV5-8 - - CASSFIRDTQLFF TGTGCCAGCAGCTTCATCCGGGACACGCAACTGTTTTTT
TRBJ1-3 TRBV30 - - CAWSRQGNTIYF TGTGCCTGGAGCCGACAGGGAAACACCATATATTTT
TRBJ2-3 TRBV18 - - CASSPRGTGSTDTQYF TGTGCCAGCTCACCACGGGGAACAGGGTCCACAGATACGCAGTATTTT
TRBJ1-1 TRBV9 - TRBD1 CASSTGTGEWDTEAFF TGTGCCAGCAGCACTGGGACAGGGGAGTGGGACACTGAAGCTTTCTTT
TRBJ2-5 TRBV7-2 - TRBD1 CASADRVVETQYF TGTGCCAGCGCGGACAGGGTCGTGGAGACCCAGTACTTC
TRBJ1-5 TRBV4-3 - TRBD1 CASSQSTGRNQPQHF TGCGCCAGCAGCCAGTCGACAGGGCGGAATCAGCCCCAGCATTTT
TRBJ2-7 TRBV13 - - CASSLGRDATYEQYF TGTGCCAGCAGCTTAGGGCGGGACGCCACCTACGAGCAGTACTTC
TRBJ1-2 TRBV29-1 - - CSVFQRNYGYTF TGCAGCGTTTTCCAACGGAACTATGGCTACACCTTC
TRBJ2-3 TRBV27 - - CASSFGGSTDTQYF TGTGCCAGCAGTTTTGGGGGGTCCACAGATACGCAGTATTTT
TRBJ2-2 TRBV7-3 - TRBD1 CASSLRAGGTISGTGELFF TGTGCCAGCAGCTTAAGGGCAGGGGGCACAATTTCGGGCACCGGGGAGCTGTTTTTT
TRBJ2-3 TRBV9 - - CASSVVGSSTDTQYF TGTGCCAGCAGCGTAGTGGGCTCTAGCACAGATACGCAGTATTTT
TRBJ2-7 TRBV2 - TRBD2 CASRGLAYEQYF TGTGCCAGCAGGGGACTAGCCTACGAGCAGTACTTC
TRBJ1-1 TRBV18 once TRBD1 CASSRDSTTGSPQAFF TGTGCCAGCTCGCGGGACAGTACCACAGGGTCCCCGCAAGCTTTCTTT
TRBJ2-3 TRBV19 - - CASSIADGRSDTQYF TGTGCCAGTAGTATAGCTGACGGGAGATCAGATACGCAGTATTTT
TRBJ2-1 TRBV4-3 - TRBD2 CASSQERILRGGNNEQFF TGCGCCAGCAGCCAAGAGCGTATCCTACGGGGGGGGAACAATGAGCAGTTCTTC
TRBJ1-2 TRBV10-1 - - CATAKTSQTSGGYTF TGCGCCACTGCGAAAACTAGCCAGACCTCGGGGGGCTACACCTTC
TRBJ2-1 TRBV29-1 - TRBD1 CSVVTGERVLSNEQFF TGCAGCGTCGTAACAGGGGAACGGGTTTTGAGCAATGAGCAGTTCTTC
TRBJ2-5 TRBV7-2 - TRBD2 CASSHGTSGGQETQYF TGTGCCAGCAGCCACGGGACTAGCGGGGGCCAAGAGACCCAGTACTTC
TRBJ1-2 TRBV2 once TRBD1 CASSLGTGRKGDYGYTF TGTGCCAGCAGTTTGGGGACAGGCCGTAAGGGGGACTATGGCTACACCTTC
TRBJ2-3 TRBV5-1 - - CASSLEGGADTQYF TGCGCCAGCAGCTTGGAAGGGGGGGCAGATACGCAGTATTTT
TRBJ1-1 TRBV19 - - CASSINGGMNTEAFF TGTGCCAGTAGTATAAATGGGGGGATGAACACTGAAGCTTTCTTT
TRBJ2-5 TRBV6-6 - - CASSYTDGQQTQYF TGTGCCAGCAGTTATACCGACGGACAGCAGACCCAGTACTTC
TRBJ1-1 TRBV5-1 - - CASSPRGRTEAFF TGCGCCAGCAGCCCGCGGGGCAGAACTGAAGCTTTCTTT
TRBJ1-1 TRBV7-9 - - CASRGGVNTEAFF TGTGCCAGCCGGGGGGGGGTGAACACTGAAGCTTTCTTT
TRBJ2-1 TRBV29-1 - - CSVVASSNEQFF TGCAGCGTTGTGGCTAGCAGCAATGAGCAGTTCTTC
TRBJ2-2 TRBV19 few - CASSGDFNTGELFF TGTGCCAGTAGCGGGGACTTCAACACCGGGGAGCTGTTTTTT
TRBJ1-4 TRBV18 - - CASSPKGHWANEKLFF TGTGCCAGCTCACCGAAGGGACATTGGGCTAATGAAAAACTGTTTTTT
TRBJ1-2 TRBV2 few TRBD1 CASIRDRVDGYTF TGTGCCAGCATCCGGGACAGGGTGGATGGCTACACCTTC
TRBJ1-2 TRBV7-8 - TRBD1 CASSLAFTGAPNYGYTF TGTGCCAGCAGCTTAGCCTTCACAGGGGCCCCTAACTATGGCTACACCTTC